Listed below are T cell receptor beta chains from one sample, sequenced in a study of cytomegalovirus exposure and HLA in healthy donors. Generated by immunoSEQ multiplex PCR, the TCRdb table keeps only in-frame clones and is missing some. The sample lists under 200,000 clones, about four fifths seen once, with roughly 7.6% in the top ten. Sequenced sample: PBMCs. Every receptor here comes from a woman aged 30 to 39 in good health and CMV-seropositive. Both conserved end residues are part of each CDR3. Each record gives: V gene, J gene, clone size, D gene, CDR3 protein, CDR3 DNA. D genes are given only for firm matches. Clone size appears in some rows only: once, few, many, or a class for an expanded clone.

TRBV5-1	TRBJ2-3	once	TRBD1	CASSPRTGDDTQYF	TGCGCCAGCAGCCCGAGGACAGGGGATGATACGCAGTATTTT
TRBV25-1	TRBJ2-7	NA	TRBD1	CASSDLGQGGEQYF	TGTGCCAGCAGTGACCTCGGACAGGGTGGCGAGCAGTACTTC
TRBV10-3	TRBJ1-3	NA	TRBD1	CATKDGQGASGNTIYF	TGTGCCACCAAAGACGGACAGGGGGCTTCTGGAAACACCATATATTTT
TRBV27	TRBJ2-2	NA	TRBD2	CASSHGLARTGELFF	TGTGCCAGCAGTCACGGACTAGCGAGGACCGGGGAGCTGTTTTTT
TRBV5-1	TRBJ2-3	NA	NA	CASSLMGGPPDTQYF	TGCGCCAGCAGCTTGATGGGGGGGCCCCCAGATACGCAGTATTTT
TRBV7-2	TRBJ1-3	NA	NA	CASSLTSAGTGNTIYF	TGTGCCAGCAGCTTAACGTCGGCAGGGACTGGAAACACCATATATTTT
TRBV27	TRBJ2-7	few	NA	CASRPPDGGYEQYF	TGTGCCAGCAGGCCGCCCGACGGGGGCTACGAGCAGTACTTC
TRBV7-9	TRBJ1-1	NA	NA	CASSLTQGNTEAFF	TGTGCCAGCAGTTTAACTCAGGGGAACACTGAAGCTTTCTTT
TRBV2	TRBJ1-2	NA	TRBD1	CASSLSGQANYGYTF	TGTGCCAGCAGTCTTTCAGGACAGGCTAACTATGGCTACACCTTC
TRBV7-9	TRBJ2-2	NA	NA	CASSLPTNTGELFF	TGTGCCAGCAGCTTACCAACGAACACCGGGGAGCTGTTTTTT
TRBV5-1	TRBJ2-7	NA	NA	CASSTDDRTQYF	TGCGCCAGCAGCACCGACGACAGAACGCAGTACTTC
TRBV5-1	TRBJ2-1	NA	TRBD2	CASSLAGGGFYNEQFF	TGCGCCAGCAGCTTGGCGGGGGGGGGTTTTTACAATGAGCAGTTCTTC
TRBV2	TRBJ1-4	NA	NA	CASSYENEKLFF	TGTGCCAGCAGTTACGAGAATGAAAAACTGTTTTTT
TRBV6-5	TRBJ1-3	NA	TRBD1	CASRRTGDDGNTIYF	TGTGCCAGCAGGCGGACAGGGGACGATGGAAACACCATATATTTT
TRBV6-1	TRBJ2-1	NA	TRBD2	CASSGASGSSYNEQFF	TGTGCCAGCAGTGGGGCTAGCGGCTCCTCCTACAATGAGCAGTTCTTC
TRBV11-2	TRBJ1-2	NA	TRBD1	CASSLLGSGGIIGYTF	TGTGCCAGCAGCTTATTAGGTTCAGGGGGGATTATTGGCTACACCTTC
TRBV7-9	TRBJ1-1	few	TRBD1	CASSTLDRGDTEAFF	TGTGCCAGCAGCACCCTCGACAGGGGAGACACTGAAGCTTTCTTT
TRBV4-2	TRBJ1-2	NA	TRBD1	CASSQVIIDRGYGYTF	TGTGCCAGCAGCCAAGTTATTATAGACAGGGGCTATGGCTACACCTTC
TRBV6-4	TRBJ2-1	once	NA	CASGRGGHNEQFF	TGTGCCAGCGGGAGGGGGGGACACAATGAGCAGTTCTTC